The 5 T cell receptor beta chains reported below all come from one sample, sequenced in a study of cytomegalovirus exposure and HLA in healthy donors. Amplification used 60 Vbeta primers and 13 Jbeta primers. Assay used: immunoSEQ multiplex PCR; TCRdb lists only in-frame clones, some missing. Among about 200,000 clones, about 81% were seen once, and the ten largest hold 5.5% to 7.5%. The sequenced sample was PBMCs. The receptors come from a woman in her fifties or sixties in good health and CMV-seropositive.

This rearrangement joins TRBV19 to TRBJ1-1, with D perhaps TRBD1 (5 bases). The CDR3 has 15 residues. Deletions cut 1 base from V and 2 bases from J, with 11 bases between. Germline V gene sequence: CDR1 LNHDA, CDR2 SQIVND (reference sequence). The CDR3 DNA sequence: TGTGCCAGTAGTATAGCCAGGGCTGTCAACACTGAAGCTTTCTTT. It is translated as CASSIARAVNTEAFF.

This chain uses TRBV19 with TRBJ2-1; no firm D call. Trimming left V 1 base short and J 0 bases short, with 10 bases between. CDR1 is LNHDA, CDR2 SQIVND, per germline (reference sequence). The CDR3 totals 16 residues. The CDR3 DNA follows: TGTGCCAGTAGTATAGCTGGCGGCAGCTCCTACAATGAGCAGTTCTTC. Protein: CASSIAGGSSYNEQFF.

The chain has TRBV28 and TRBJ1-1, with D tentatively TRBD1 (6 bases). In germline, CDR1 is MDHEN, CDR2 SYDVKM. CDR3 length: 15 residues. The V and J ends lost 8 bases and 1 base respectively, with 17 bases between them. The chain's CDR3 is CASPPSGTPNTEAFF. The CDR3 DNA reads TGTGCCAGCCCCCCCTCCGGGACACCGAACACTGAAGCTTTCTTT.

The V gene is TRBV29-1, the J gene TRBJ2-3; 8 nucleotides agree with TRBD2. V shed 3 bases and J 6 bases; nucleotides not matched to a gene: 5. The CDR3 length is 13 residues. In germline, CDR1 is SQVTM, CDR2 ANQGSEA. DNA of the CDR3: TGCAGCGTTGAGCTGGTAGCGGGGGATACGCAGTATTTT. Translation: CSVELVAGDTQYF.

V usage is TRBV28 and J usage is TRBJ1-2; possibly TRBD1 for D (6 bases). The ends were cut back, 7 bases at V and 3 bases at J, with 18 bases in the middle. Germline CDR1 is MDHEN and CDR2 is SYDVKM. This CDR3 comprises 15 residues. In DNA, the CDR3 is TGTGCCAGCACCCGCCCGGGAGGGGGGGACTATGGCTACACCTTC. The encoded protein is CASTRPGGGDYGYTF.